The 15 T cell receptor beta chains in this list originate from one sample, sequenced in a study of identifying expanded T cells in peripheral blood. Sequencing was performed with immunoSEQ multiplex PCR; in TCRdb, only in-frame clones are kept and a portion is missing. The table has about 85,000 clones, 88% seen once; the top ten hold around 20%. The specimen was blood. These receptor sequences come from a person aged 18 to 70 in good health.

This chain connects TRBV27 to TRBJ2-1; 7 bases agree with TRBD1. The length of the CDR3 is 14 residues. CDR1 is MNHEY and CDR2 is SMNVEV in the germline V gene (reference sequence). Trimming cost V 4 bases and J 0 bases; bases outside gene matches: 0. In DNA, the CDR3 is TGTGCCAGCAGTTGGACAGGCTCCTACAATGAGCAGTTCTTC. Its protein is CASSWTGSYNEQFF.

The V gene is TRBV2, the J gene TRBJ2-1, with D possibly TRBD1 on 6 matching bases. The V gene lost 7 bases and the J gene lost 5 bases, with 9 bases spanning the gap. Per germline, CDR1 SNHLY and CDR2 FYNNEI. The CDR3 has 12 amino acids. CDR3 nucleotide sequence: TGTGCCAGCAAGGGGGTAAACAATGAGCAGTTCTTC. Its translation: CASKGVNNEQFF.

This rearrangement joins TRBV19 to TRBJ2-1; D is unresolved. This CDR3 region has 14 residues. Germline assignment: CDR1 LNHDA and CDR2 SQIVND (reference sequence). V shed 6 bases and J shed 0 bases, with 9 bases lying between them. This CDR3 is CASSARFSYNEQFF. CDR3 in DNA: TGTGCCAGTAGCGCTCGATTCTCCTACAATGAGCAGTTCTTC.

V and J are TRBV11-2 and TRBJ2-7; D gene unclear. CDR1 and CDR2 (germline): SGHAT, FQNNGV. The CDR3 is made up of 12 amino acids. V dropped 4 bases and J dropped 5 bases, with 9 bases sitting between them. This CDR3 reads CASSYGRHEQYF. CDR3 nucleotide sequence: TGTGCCAGCAGCTACGGTAGGCACGAGCAGTACTTC.

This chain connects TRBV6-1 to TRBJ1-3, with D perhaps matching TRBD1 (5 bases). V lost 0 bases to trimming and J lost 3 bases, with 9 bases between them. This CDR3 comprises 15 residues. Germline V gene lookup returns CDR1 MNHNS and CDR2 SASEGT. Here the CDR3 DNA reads TGTGCCAGCAGTGAAGCTGGGGGAGATGGAAACACCATATATTTT. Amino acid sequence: CASSEAGGDGNTIYF.

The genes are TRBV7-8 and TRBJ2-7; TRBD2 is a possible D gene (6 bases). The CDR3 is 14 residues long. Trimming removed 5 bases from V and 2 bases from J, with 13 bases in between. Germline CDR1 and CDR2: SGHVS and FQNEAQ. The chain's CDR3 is CASSPRGFPYEQYF. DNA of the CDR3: TGTGCCAGCAGCCCCCGGGGGTTCCCCTACGAGCAGTACTTC.

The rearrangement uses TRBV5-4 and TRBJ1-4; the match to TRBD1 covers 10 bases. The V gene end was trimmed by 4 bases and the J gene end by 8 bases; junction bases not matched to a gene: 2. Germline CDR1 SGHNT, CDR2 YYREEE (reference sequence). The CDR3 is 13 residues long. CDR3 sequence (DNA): TGTGCCAGCAGCCTGGGACAGGGGGAAAAACTGTTTTTT. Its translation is CASSLGQGEKLFF.

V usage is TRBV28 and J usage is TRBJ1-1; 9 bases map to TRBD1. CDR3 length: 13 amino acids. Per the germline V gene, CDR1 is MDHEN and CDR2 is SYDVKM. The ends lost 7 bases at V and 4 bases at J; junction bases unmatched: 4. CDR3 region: CASKGDRATEAFF. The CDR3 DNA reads TGTGCCAGCAAGGGGGACAGGGCCACTGAAGCTTTCTTT.

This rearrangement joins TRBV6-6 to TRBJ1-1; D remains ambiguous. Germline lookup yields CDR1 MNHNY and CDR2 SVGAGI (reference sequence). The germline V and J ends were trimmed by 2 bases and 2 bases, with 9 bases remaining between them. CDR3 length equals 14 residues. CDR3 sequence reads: CASSYGRPNTEAFF. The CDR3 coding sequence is TGTGCCAGCAGTTACGGCAGACCAAACACTGAAGCTTTCTTT.

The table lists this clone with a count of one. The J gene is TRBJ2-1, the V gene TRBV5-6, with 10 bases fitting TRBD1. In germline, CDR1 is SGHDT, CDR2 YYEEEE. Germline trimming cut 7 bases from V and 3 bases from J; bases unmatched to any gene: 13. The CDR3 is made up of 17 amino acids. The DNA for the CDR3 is TGTGCCAGCTGCCTCGTATTGGGACAGGGGATCTACAATGAGCAGTTCTTC. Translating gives CASCLVLGQGIYNEQFF.

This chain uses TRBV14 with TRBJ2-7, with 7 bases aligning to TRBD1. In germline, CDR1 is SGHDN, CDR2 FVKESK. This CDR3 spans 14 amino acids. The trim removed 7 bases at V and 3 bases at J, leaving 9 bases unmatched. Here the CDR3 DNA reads TGTGCCAGCACCTTCGGGCAGGGGGACTACGAGCAGTACTTC. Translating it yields CASTFGQGDYEQYF.

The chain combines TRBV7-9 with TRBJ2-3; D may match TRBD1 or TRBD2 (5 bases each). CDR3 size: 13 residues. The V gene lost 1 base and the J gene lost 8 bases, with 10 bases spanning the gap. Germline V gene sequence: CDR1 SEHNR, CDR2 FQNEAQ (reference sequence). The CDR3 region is CASSLVRDGTQYF. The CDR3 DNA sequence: TGTGCCAGCAGCTTAGTACGGGACGGTACGCAGTATTTT. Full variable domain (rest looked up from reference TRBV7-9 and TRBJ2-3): DTGVSQNPRHKITKRGQNVTFRCDPISEHNRLYWYRQTLGQGPEFLTYFQNEAQLEKSRLLSDRFSAERPKGSFSTLEIQRTEQGDSAMYLCASSLVRDGTQYFGPGTRLTVL.

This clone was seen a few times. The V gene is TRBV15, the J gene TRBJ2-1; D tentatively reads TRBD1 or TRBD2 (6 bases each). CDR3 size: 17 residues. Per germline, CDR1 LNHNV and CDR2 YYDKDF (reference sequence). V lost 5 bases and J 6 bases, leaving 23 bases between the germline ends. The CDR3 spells CATSYPGEAGVTNEQFF. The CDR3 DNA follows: TGTGCCACCAGCTACCCTGGGGAGGCAGGGGTCACCAATGAGCAGTTCTTC.

CDR3 region: CASLGEKRGPTPNYGYTF. DNA of the CDR3: TGTGCCAGCCTAGGGGAAAAGCGGGGGCCCACTCCTAACTATGGCTACACCTTC. The chain uses TRBV28 and TRBJ1-2, with D perhaps matching TRBD1 (6 bases). V dropped 8 bases and J dropped 0 bases, with 25 bases sitting between them. CDR1 is MDHEN and CDR2 is SYDVKM in the germline V gene. The CDR3 has 18 amino acids.

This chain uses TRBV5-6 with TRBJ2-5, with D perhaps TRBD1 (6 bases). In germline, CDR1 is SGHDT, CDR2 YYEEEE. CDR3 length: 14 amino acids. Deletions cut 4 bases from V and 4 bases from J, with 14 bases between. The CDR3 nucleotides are TGTGCCAGCAGCGAGTTACAGGGTGGAGAGACCCAGTACTTC. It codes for CASSELQGGETQYF.